This T cell receptor (beta chain) was found in a study of Ad26.COV2.S vaccination and SARS-CoV-2 variants (dated by TCRdb to about 2021). A note on the overall study: Vaccine-arm donors were drawn from COV1001, a multicentre, randomized, double-blind, placebo-controlled phase I-IIa trial of Ad26.COV2.S in healthy adults. Trial participants were randomized into five groups of five, in which low-dose or high-dose Ad26.COV2.S was given once or twice, or placebo was given on both occasions. Sequencing of the TCRbeta repertoire served to evaluate the specificity and breadth of SARS-CoV-2-reactive T cell receptors following Ad26.COV2.S vaccination. Investigators did not know the trial group allocation while performing experiments and assessing outcomes. A total of about 30 samples were included in the TCR-sequenced set, comprising roughly 20 Ad26.COV2.S vaccine recipients, 5 placebo recipients and 8 SARS-CoV-2 convalescent individuals. Ad26.COV2.S was given intramuscularly at 5x10^10 or 1x10^11 viral particles, as a single shot or as two shots 56 days apart.

Taken with the paper, the label for treatment or condition translates to: 19 received Ad26.COV2.S at low or high dose, single or two shots; about 5 received placebo; per-sample allocation not given. Repertoires of vaccine and placebo recipients were sequenced from samples collected on day 63 after the first injection. Between 29 July and 7 August 2020, Cohort 1b enrolled some 25 adults aged 18-55 years at one site in Boston, USA. Ad26.COV2.S was a replication-incompetent adenovirus type 26 vector expressing a prefusion-stabilized SARS-CoV-2 spike protein from the original Wuhan strain. The immunoSEQ Assay was the method used to sequence TCRbeta CDR3 regions. After extraction, genomic DNA underwent amplification by bias-controlled multiplex PCR, followed by high-throughput sequencing. The published analysis was carried out like this. To quantify the absolute abundance of every unique TCRbeta CDR3 region, sequences were collapsed and filtered. T cell fraction was estimated by normalization of TCRbeta template counts to usable DNA, with usable DNA being measured through amplification of reference genes present in all nucleated cells. Repertoire TCRs were annotated as SARS-CoV-2-specific by exact matching of V gene, CDR3 amino acid sequence and J gene to a known reactive TCR set. The reference SARS-CoV-2 TCR set was derived from MIRA and filtered for enrichment in COVID-19-positive ImmuneCODE repertoires, a step that removed public or cross-reactive TCRs. Drawing on the MIRA antigens, annotated TCRs were analysed further at the level of specific ORF or position within ORF. Depth was the summed frequency of annotated unique rearrangements, while breadth was defined as annotated unique rearrangements over total unique productive rearrangements. Group comparisons of TCR breadth used two-sided Wilcoxon rank-sum tests. The table was pulled from immuneACCESS by TCRdb, which kept in-frame rearrangements only. Such tables lose some clones; where checked, under half of the loss comes from unresolved V genes, and the rest has no known cause. D and trimming were read from the DNA, whereas the V and J calls and clone size are those reported in that table. The sample table shows about 320,000 clones, and more than 70% are seen once. The top ten hold 1.5% to 2.5% of the sample.

The investigation overall reported the following: After vaccination, substantial breadth of spike-specific CD8+ and CD4+ T cell responses was reported. Vaccine and placebo recipients had comparable non-spike TCR breadth, which fits with the vaccine containing only spike. The authors noted that total T cell responses may have been underestimated by the TCR breadth and depth analyses. Compared with placebo recipients, Ad26.COV2.S recipients showed higher spike-specific TCR breadth (P = 0.0014). Comparing responses between vaccine doses or regimens was not something the study was powered to do.

A note on this clone: Its antigen has not been determined. No base quality information exists; no much larger clone differs at one position.

Sequences were derived from peripheral blood, sampled in a trial of Ad26.COV2.S vaccine versus placebo. The clonotype originates from a person between 18 and 59 years old who received the Ad26.COV2.S COVID-19 vaccine or a placebo.

The nucleotides read TGTGCCAGCATTACCAGAGGTACCGGGGAGCTGTTTTTT. This gives the protein CASITRGTGELFF. The V gene is TRBV16 and the J gene is TRBJ2-2, with the D segment identity uncertain. The germline V gene specifies KGHSY as CDR1 and FQNENV as CDR2. The CDR3 starts with the cysteine, ends with the phenylalanine, and has 13 residues. CDR3 DNA is the only sequence kept; it has 39 bases, read in frame from the first base. The germline ends are 11 bases apart after V is trimmed by 7 bases and J by 5 bases.